This T cell receptor (beta chain) emerged from a study of tumor and adjacent non-tumor tissue in lung cancer. Study-wide context: The patients, 10 to 11 men and several women, were roughly 30 to 76 with stage I to III disease.

A modified ARM-PCR protocol with three rounds of nested PCR amplified TCRbeta. TCRdb recomputed calls from the multiplex PCR reads with MiXCR, one row per CDR3 protein. In the table there are more than 75,000 distinct CDR3 sequences, roughly 76% of which are singletons. Looked up from germline, CDR1 is SGHDT and CDR2 is YYEEEE. The CDR3 is made up of 14 amino acids. Study conclusions and caveats: Shorter survival was associated with higher TCR diversity in tumors.

This sample's RNA came from whole unsorted tissue. Newly diagnosed lung cancer patients had thoracic surgery in China, August–November 2014, without prior chemotherapy. Worth noting for this clonotype: Its antigen is as yet unknown. Relative to the germline gene, one junction end is altered; a read error may explain this.

The rearrangement joins TRBV5-6 to TRBJ2-5, with TRBD1 as a possible D gene (6 bases). The TCR was taken from a woman aged 50 to 65 with non-small cell lung cancer. Sequenced sample: lung tumor tissue. The CDR3 is CASSLDGQQEAQCF. For the CDR3, the DNA is TGTGCCAGCAGCTTGGATGGACAGCAAGAGGCCCAGTGCTTC.